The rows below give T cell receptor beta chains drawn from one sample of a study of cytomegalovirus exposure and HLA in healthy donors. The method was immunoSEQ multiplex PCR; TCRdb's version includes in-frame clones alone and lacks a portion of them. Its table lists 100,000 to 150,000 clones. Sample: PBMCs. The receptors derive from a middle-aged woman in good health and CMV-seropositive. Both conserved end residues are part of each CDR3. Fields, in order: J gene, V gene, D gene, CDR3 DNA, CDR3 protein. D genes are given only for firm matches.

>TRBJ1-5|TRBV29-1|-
TGCAGCGTTGAAGATCCCCGGGGAAATCAGCCCCAGCATTTT
CSVEDPRGNQPQHF
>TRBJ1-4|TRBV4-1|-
TGCGCCAGCAGCCAAGATCCGCAGGGTTGGAAACTGTTTTTT
CASSQDPQGWKLFF
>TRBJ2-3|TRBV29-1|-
TGCAGCGTCGGACAGAGCACAGATACGCAGTATTTT
CSVGQSTDTQYF
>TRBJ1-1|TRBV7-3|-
TGTGCCAGCAGCTTAAATCGGGGTTCTGAAGCTTTCTTT
CASSLNRGSEAFF
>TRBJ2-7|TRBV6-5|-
TGTGCCAGCAGCTTGACAGGGGAGGGTTACGAGCAGTACTTC
CASSLTGEGYEQYF
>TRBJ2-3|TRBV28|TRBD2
TGTGCCAGCAGTTTCCACTCAGCGGGAGGAGGCACAGATACGCAGTATTTT
CASSFHSAGGGTDTQYF
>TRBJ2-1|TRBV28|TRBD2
TGTGCCAGCAGTTTACTGGCTAGCGGGAGCGGGTACAATGAGCAGTTCTTC
CASSLLASGSGYNEQFF
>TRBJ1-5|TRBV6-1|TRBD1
TGTGCTTTAGCGACAGGGGCCGAAAATCAGCCCCAGCATTTT
CALATGAENQPQHF
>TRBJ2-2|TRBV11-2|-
TGTGCCAGCAGCTTTAGGGGCGGAGAGTTCGCCGGGGAGCTGTTTTTT
CASSFRGGEFAGELFF
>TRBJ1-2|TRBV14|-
TGTGCCAGCAGCCAAGGGGAAACAGGGAGAGGGGACACCTTC
CASSQGETGRGDTF
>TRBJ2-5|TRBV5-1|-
TGCGCCAGCAGCTTGGTGTCGCGGGGCCAAGAGACCCAGTACTTC
CASSLVSRGQETQYF